This section outlines one T cell receptor (beta chain) sequence together with its context. This entry belongs to a study of T cells in tuberculosis. Study-level points and caveats: T cells binding CD1B-GMM tetramer weakly possibly escaped the sort.

TCRdb keeps only in-frame clones here, not all; method: immunoSEQ multiplex PCR. The data show 88,000 or so clones, with about nine tenths seen just once and around 1.8% held by the top ten. The CDR3 covers 15 residues. Germline V gene data show CDR1 as SGDLS and CDR2 as YYNGEE. Trimming took off 0 bases at V and 3 bases at J, with 12 bases between the two ends. Cells were sorted from thawed PBMC rested overnight and stained with GMM-loaded CD1B tetramer, viability dye and anti-CD3. The CD1B tetramers carried C32 glucose monomycolate purified from Rhodococcus equi. Sequencing was carried out using CD1b-GMM tetramer-negative cells sorted from PBMCs. V gene TRBV9 combines with J gene TRBJ1-1; D may be TRBD1 (6 bases). This sequence originates from an adult woman with latent tuberculosis. The chain's CDR3 is CASSVAPAGDTEAFF. The CDR3 DNA reads TGTGCCAGCAGCGTAGCCCCCGCAGGGGACACTGAAGCTTTCTTT. Based on the CDR3 plus reference TRBV9 and TRBJ1-1, the full variable domain is DSGVTQTPKHLITATGQRVTLRCSPRSGDLSVYWYQQSLDQGLQFLIQYYNGEERAKGNILERFSAQQFPDLHSELNLSSLELGDSALYFCASSVAPAGDTEAFFGQGTRLTVV.